The 18 T cell receptor beta chains listed next were all sequenced from one sample in a study of blood T cell repertoires in COVID-19 (dated by TCRdb to 2019 to 2021). The method behind the library was the immunoSEQ multiplex PCR assay. The immuneACCESS repertoire file appears here via TCRdb, limited to in-frame rearrangements. These files lack a portion of the clones; in checked studies, under half of the deficit traces to unresolved V genes, and the cause of the others is not known. Within this sample are more than 100,000 clones, with approximately 83% of them counted one time only. The ten most abundant clones make up 4% to 5% of the sample. Sequenced sample: peripheral blood. These receptors were obtained from a woman aged 70-85 years with acute or convalescent COVID-19.

This chain joins TRBV19 and TRBJ1-2; perhaps TRBD1 as D (5 bases). Germline CDR1 reads LNHDA; CDR2 reads SQIVND (reference sequence). The CDR3 contains 10 residues. V lost 9 bases and J lost 8, with 10 bases in between. The CDR3 spells CASGSGGYTF. The CDR3 DNA reads as TGTGCCAGCGGCTCAGGGGGCTACACCTTC. Using reference TRBV19 and TRBJ1-2 for the parts outside the CDR3, the full variable domain is DGGITQSPKYLFRKEGQNVTLSCEQNLNHDAMYWYRQDPGQGLRLIYYSQIVNDFQKGDIAEGYSVSREKKESFPLTVTSAQKNPTAFYLCASGSGGYTFGSGTRLTVV.

This rearrangement joins TRBV6-2 or TRBV6-3 to TRBJ1-2; a possible D gene is TRBD1 (5 bases). Trimming stripped 0 bases from V and 6 bases from J, with 11 bases between. There are 14 residues in the CDR3. From germline, CDR1 is MNHEY and CDR2 SVGEGT. CDR3 amino acids: CASSYSGRVNGYTF. CDR3 DNA: TGTGCCAGCAGTTACTCCGGCAGGGTCAATGGCTACACCTTC.

This chain joins TRBV5-1 and TRBJ2-3, with 13 bases aligning to TRBD2. Germline V gene data show CDR1 as SGHRS and CDR2 as YFSETQ. The CDR3 runs 17 residues. J lost 4 bases, V lost 4 bases, and 9 bases had no gene match. CDR3 coding DNA: TGCGCCAGCAGCCTGATGACTAGCGGGGGGATCTCAGATACGCAGTATTTT. Encoded protein: CASSLMTSGGISDTQYF.

V and J are TRBV7-2 and TRBJ2-1; D may be TRBD1 (5 bases). The germline V and J ends were trimmed by 3 bases and 1 base, with 10 bases remaining between them. The V gene's germline CDR1 is SGHTA and CDR2 FQGNSA. The CDR3 has 15 amino acids. The CDR3 protein is CASSLRQGSYNEQFF. DNA for the CDR3: TGTGCCAGCAGCTTGCGGCAGGGTTCCTACAATGAGCAGTTCTTC.

V is TRBV10-3 and J is TRBJ2-7; no firm D call. With 5 bases removed from V and 9 bases from J, the gap between germline ends came to 14 bases. The CDR3 is made up of 12 amino acids. The germline gives CDR1 ENHRY, CDR2 SYGVKD. In DNA form, the CDR3 reads TGTGCCATCAGTTCCCTTACGGAGCGGCAGTACTTC. This codes for CAISSLTERQYF.

This clone was picked up one time. The chain combines TRBV12-3 or TRBV12-4 with TRBJ1-5, with 9 nucleotides matching TRBD1. The CDR3 length is 12 residues. The V and J ends lost 3 bases and 13 bases, in that order; junction bases with no gene match: 4. The CDR3: CASSFTGGPQHF. The CDR3 DNA is TGTGCCAGCAGTTTTACAGGGGGCCCTCAGCATTTT.

The gene calls are TRBV29-1 and TRBJ2-1, with D possibly TRBD1 on 6 matching bases. V was cut by 8 bases and J by 3 bases, with 20 bases left in between. The CDR3 is 15 residues long. Germline V gene sequence: CDR1 SQVTM, CDR2 ANQGSEA. The DNA for the CDR3 is TGCAGCTTTGGCCCCGGGACATATAACTACAATGAGCAGTTCTTC. It is translated as CSFGPGTYNYNEQFF.

This chain links TRBV20-1 with TRBJ2-1; weak D call: TRBD1 (6 bases). The germline V gene has CDR1 DFQATT and CDR2 SNEGSKA (reference sequence). The CDR3 has 11 amino acids. V was clipped by 1 base and J by 15 bases, with 13 bases between them. This CDR3 is CSARVRDNLFF. The CDR3 DNA reads TGCAGTGCTAGAGTCCGGGACAATCTGTTCTTC.

V gene TRBV2 combines with J gene TRBJ1-2, with unresolved D. V was cut by 5 bases and J by 0 bases, with 7 bases left in between. The CDR3 length is 13 residues. In germline, CDR1 is SNHLY, CDR2 FYNNEI. The CDR3 sequence is CASSKTPNYGYTF. CDR3 in DNA: TGTGCCAGCAGTAAGACACCTAACTATGGCTACACCTTC.

The chain employs TRBV5-5 and TRBJ1-2, with TRBD1 as a possible D gene (5 bases). V lost 3 bases to trimming and J lost 6 bases, with 15 bases between them. The CDR3 is made up of 14 amino acids. The germline CDR1 and CDR2 sequences are SGHKS and YYEKEE (reference sequence). CDR3 coding DNA: TGTGCCAGCAGCTCGGGAGGGACCCTCGATGGCTACACCTTC. Translating gives CASSSGGTLDGYTF. Looking up the rest from reference TRBV5-5 and TRBJ1-2 gives the full variable domain: DAGVTQSPTHLIKTRGQQVTLRCSPISGHKSVSWYQQVLGQGPQFIFQYYEKEERGRGNFPDRFSARQFPNYSSELNVNALLLGDSALYLCASSSGGTLDGYTFGSGTRLTVV.

This chain connects TRBV19 to TRBJ1-5, with 9 bases identical to TRBD1. With V trimmed by 9 bases and J by 3 bases, 6 bases remained unmatched. This CDR3 comprises 14 residues. Per germline, CDR1 LNHDA and CDR2 SQIVND (reference sequence). CDR3 DNA: TGTGCCAGCGGGGGGGACAGGGACAATCAGCCCCAGCATTTT. Translated: CASGGDRDNQPQHF.

This chain connects TRBV6-5 to TRBJ1-6; D perhaps matches TRBD1 (6 bases). Trimming took off 6 bases at V and 7 bases at J, with 16 bases between the two ends. Germline values: CDR1 MNHEY, CDR2 SVGAGI. The CDR3 totals 15 residues. This CDR3 reads CASSHGQKVNSPLHF. The CDR3 DNA sequence: TGTGCCAGCAGCCACGGACAGAAAGTGAATTCACCCCTCCACTTT.

The V call is TRBV4-1, the J call TRBJ2-2; D gene uncertain. The CDR3 runs 12 residues. V lost 0 bases and J 8 bases, leaving 4 bases between the germline ends. From germline, CDR1 is MGHRA and CDR2 YSYEKL. DNA of the CDR3: TGCGCCAGCAGCCAAGAACTAGGGGAGCTGTTTTTT. Translation gives CASSQELGELFF.

The rearrangement uses TRBV5-6 and TRBJ1-5; unclear D gene. The germline V gene encodes CDR1 SGHDT and CDR2 YYEEEE. This CDR3 comprises 13 residues. The V and J ends lost 2 bases and 7 bases respectively, with 10 bases between them. This CDR3 is CASSFGNIQPQHF. The CDR3 DNA reads TGTGCCAGCAGCTTTGGCAACATCCAGCCCCAGCATTTT.

The genes are TRBV15 and TRBJ1-4; a weak D match, TRBD1 (6 bases). Germline assignment: CDR1 LNHNV and CDR2 YYDKDF (reference sequence). The CDR3 runs 13 residues. The germline V and J ends were trimmed by 4 bases and 8 bases, with 11 bases remaining between them. This CDR3 is CATSNPTGEKLFF. The DNA for the CDR3 is TGTGCCACCAGCAACCCCACAGGGGAAAAACTGTTTTTT.

V gene TRBV11-3 combines with J gene TRBJ2-5, with 9 bases aligning to TRBD2. The CDR3 is made up of 16 amino acids. The germline CDR1 and CDR2 sequences are SGHNT and YENEEA. Losses at the gene ends were 1 base for V and 4 bases for J; bases not matched to a gene: 7. CDR3 loop: CASSLVAGGIGETQYF. CDR3 DNA sequence: TGTGCCAGCAGCTTAGTTGCGGGGGGGATAGGAGAGACCCAGTACTTC. Full variable domain (missing parts from reference TRBV11-3 and TRBJ2-5): EAGVVQSPRYKIIEKKQPVAFWCNPISGHNTLYWYLQNLGQGPELLIRYENEEAVDDSQLPKDRFSAERLKGVDSTLKIQPAELGDSAVYLCASSLVAGGIGETQYFGPGTRLLVL.

V and J are TRBV6-5 and TRBJ2-3; maybe TRBD1 (6 bases). V was pared by 5 bases and J by 5 bases, with 17 bases between. The germline gives CDR1 MNHEY, CDR2 SVGAGI. CDR3 length equals 15 residues. The CDR3 reads CASSPWTARGDTQYF. In nucleotides, the CDR3 is TGTGCCAGCAGTCCTTGGACAGCCAGGGGAGATACGCAGTATTTT.

The J gene is TRBJ1-3, the V gene TRBV19; D possibly corresponds to TRBD1 (6 bases). Germline V gene sequence: CDR1 LNHDA, CDR2 SQIVND (reference sequence). The CDR3 length is 13 residues. Between the trimmed V and J ends, which lost 5 bases and 3 bases, there was a span of 8 bases. The CDR3 nucleotides are TGTGCCAGTAGTCCGGACAGTGGAAACACCATATATTTT. This translates into CASSPDSGNTIYF.